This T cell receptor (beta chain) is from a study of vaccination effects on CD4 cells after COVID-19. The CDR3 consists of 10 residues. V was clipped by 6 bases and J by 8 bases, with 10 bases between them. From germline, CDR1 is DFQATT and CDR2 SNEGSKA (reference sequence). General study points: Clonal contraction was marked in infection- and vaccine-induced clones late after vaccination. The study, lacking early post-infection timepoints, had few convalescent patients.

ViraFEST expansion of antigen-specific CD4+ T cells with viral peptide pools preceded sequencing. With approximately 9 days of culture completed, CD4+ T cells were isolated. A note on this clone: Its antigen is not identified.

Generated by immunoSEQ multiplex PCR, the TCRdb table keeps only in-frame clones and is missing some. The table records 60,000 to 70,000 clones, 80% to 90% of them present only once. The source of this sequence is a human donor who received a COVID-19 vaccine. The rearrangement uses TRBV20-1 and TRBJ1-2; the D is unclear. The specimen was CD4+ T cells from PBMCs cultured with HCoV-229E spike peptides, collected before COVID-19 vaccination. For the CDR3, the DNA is TGCAGTGCGACGCAGATAGGCTACACCTTC. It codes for CSATQIGYTF.